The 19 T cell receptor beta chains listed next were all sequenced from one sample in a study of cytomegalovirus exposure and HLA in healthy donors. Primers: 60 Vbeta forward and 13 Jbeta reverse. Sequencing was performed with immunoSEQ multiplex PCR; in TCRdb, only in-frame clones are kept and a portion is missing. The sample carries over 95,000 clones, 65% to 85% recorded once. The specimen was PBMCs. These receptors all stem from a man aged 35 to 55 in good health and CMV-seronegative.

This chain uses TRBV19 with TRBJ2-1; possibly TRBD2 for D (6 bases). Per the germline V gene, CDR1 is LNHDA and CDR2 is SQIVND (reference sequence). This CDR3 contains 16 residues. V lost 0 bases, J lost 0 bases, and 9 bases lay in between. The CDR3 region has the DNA TGTGCCAGTAGTATAGATGGGGGGACCTCCTACAATGAGCAGTTCTTC. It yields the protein CASSIDGGTSYNEQFF.

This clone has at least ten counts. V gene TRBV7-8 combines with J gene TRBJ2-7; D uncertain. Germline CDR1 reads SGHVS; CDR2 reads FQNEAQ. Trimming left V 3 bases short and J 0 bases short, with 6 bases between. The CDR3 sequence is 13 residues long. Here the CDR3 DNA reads TGTGCCAGCAGCTTCACCAGCTCCTACGAGCAGTACTTC. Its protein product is CASSFTSSYEQYF. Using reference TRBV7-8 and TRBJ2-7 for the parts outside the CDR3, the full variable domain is GAGVSQSPRYKVAKRGQDVALRCDPISGHVSLFWYQQALGQGPEFLTYFQNEAQLDKSGLPSDRFFAERPEGSVSTLKIQRTQQEDSAVYLCASSFTSSYEQYFGPGTRLTVT.

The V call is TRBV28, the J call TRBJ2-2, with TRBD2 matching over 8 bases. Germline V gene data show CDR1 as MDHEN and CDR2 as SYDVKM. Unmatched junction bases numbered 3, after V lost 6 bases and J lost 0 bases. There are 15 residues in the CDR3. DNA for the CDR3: TGTGCCAGCAGCCGTAGCGGGACGAACACCGGGGAGCTGTTTTTT. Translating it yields CASSRSGTNTGELFF.

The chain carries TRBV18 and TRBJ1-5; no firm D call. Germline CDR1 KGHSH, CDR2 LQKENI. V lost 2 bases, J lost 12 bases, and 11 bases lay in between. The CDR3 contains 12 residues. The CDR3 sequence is CASSPEGRFQHF. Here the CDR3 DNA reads TGTGCCAGCTCACCAGAGGGCAGGTTCCAGCATTTT.

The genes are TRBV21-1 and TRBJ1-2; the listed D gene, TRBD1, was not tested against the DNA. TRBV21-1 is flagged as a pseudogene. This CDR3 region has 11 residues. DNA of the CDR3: TGTGCCAGCATTGGCCGCTATGGCTACACCTTC. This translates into CASIGRYGYTF.

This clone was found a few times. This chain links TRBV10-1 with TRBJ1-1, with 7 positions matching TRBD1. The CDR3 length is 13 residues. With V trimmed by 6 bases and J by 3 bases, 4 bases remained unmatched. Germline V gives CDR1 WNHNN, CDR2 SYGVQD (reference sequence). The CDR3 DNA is TGCGCCAGCAGCTACAGGGGAGACACTGAAGCTTTCTTT. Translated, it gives CASSYRGDTEAFF.

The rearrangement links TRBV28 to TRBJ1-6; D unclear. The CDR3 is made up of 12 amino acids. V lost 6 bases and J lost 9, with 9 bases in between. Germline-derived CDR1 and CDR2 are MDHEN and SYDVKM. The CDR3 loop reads CASSLSGSPLHF. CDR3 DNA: TGTGCCAGCAGCCTCTCCGGTTCACCCCTCCACTTT.

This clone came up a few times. The CDR3: CASSRLTGAGEAFF. The CDR3 DNA follows: TGTGCCAGCAGCCGCCTTACAGGGGCGGGAGAAGCTTTCTTT. The chain couples TRBV7-3 to TRBJ1-1; 7 positions agree with TRBD1. Germline V gives CDR1 SGHTA, CDR2 FQGTGA. J was trimmed by 8 bases and V by 5 bases; bases with no gene match: 11. This CDR3 comprises 14 residues.

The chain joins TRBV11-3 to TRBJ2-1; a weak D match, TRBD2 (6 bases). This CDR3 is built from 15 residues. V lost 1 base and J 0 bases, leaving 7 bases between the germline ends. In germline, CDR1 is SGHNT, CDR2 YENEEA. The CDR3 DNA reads TGTGCCAGCAGCTTAGTCGGGAGCTCCTACAATGAGCAGTTCTTC. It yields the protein CASSLVGSSYNEQFF.

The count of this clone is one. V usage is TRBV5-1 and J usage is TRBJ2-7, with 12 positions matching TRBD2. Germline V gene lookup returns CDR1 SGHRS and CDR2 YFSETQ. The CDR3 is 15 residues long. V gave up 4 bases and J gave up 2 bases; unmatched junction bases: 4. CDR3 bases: TGCGCCAGCAGCCCGACTAGCGGGAGCCCCTACGAGCAGTACTTC. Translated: CASSPTSGSPYEQYF.

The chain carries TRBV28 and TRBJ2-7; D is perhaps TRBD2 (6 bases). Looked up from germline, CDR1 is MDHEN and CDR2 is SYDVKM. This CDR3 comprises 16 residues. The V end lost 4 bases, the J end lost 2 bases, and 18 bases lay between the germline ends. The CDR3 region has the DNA TGTGCCAGCAGTTCTTGGTTGGCTAGCGTTGCCTACGAGCAGTACTTC. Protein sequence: CASSSWLASVAYEQYF. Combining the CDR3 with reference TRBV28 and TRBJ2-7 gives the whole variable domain DVKVTQSSRYLVKRTGEKVFLECVQDMDHENMFWYRQDPGLGLRLIYFSYDVKMKEKGDIPEGYSVSREKKERFSLILESASTNQTSMYLCASSSWLASVAYEQYFGPGTRLTVT.

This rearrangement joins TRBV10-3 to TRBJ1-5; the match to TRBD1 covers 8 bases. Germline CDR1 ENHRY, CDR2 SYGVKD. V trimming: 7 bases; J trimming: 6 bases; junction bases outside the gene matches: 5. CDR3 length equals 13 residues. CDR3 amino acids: CAITDRGGQPQHF. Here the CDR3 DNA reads TGTGCCATCACCGACAGGGGAGGTCAGCCCCAGCATTTT.

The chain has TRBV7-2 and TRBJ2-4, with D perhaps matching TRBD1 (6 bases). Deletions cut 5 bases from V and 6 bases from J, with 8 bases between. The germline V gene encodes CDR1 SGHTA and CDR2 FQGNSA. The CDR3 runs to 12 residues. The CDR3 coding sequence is TGTGCCAGCAGCGCGACAGGAAACATTCAGTACTTC. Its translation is CASSATGNIQYF.

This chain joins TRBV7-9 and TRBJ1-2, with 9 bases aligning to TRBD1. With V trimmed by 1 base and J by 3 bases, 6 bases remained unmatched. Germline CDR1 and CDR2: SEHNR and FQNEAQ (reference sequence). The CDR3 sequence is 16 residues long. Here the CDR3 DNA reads TGTGCCAGCAGCTTAGTGACGGGACAGGGATACTATGGCTACACCTTC. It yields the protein CASSLVTGQGYYGYTF.

The CDR3 here is CAISEELTANTGELFF. CDR3 DNA sequence: TGTGCCATCAGTGAAGAGCTGACAGCGAACACCGGGGAGCTGTTTTTT. The chain couples TRBV10-3 to TRBJ2-2; tentative D call: TRBD1 (5 bases). This CDR3 comprises 16 residues. Between the trimmed V and J ends, which lost 3 bases and 0 bases, there was a span of 11 bases. CDR1 and CDR2 from the germline V gene are ENHRY and SYGVKD.

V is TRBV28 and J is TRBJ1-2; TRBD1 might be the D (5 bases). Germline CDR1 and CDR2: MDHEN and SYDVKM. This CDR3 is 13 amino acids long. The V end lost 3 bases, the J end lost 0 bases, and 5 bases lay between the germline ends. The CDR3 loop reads CASSFRANYGYTF. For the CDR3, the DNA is TGTGCCAGCAGTTTCAGGGCTAACTATGGCTACACCTTC.

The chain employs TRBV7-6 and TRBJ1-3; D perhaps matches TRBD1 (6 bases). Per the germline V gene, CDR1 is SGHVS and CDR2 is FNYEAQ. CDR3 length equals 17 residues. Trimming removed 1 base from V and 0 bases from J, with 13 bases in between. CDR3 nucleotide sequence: TGTGCCAGCAGCTTAGGTTCCCAGGGGAGCTCTGGAAACACCATATATTTT. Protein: CASSLGSQGSSGNTIYF. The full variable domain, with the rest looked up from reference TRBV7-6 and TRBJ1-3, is GAGVSQSPRYKVTKRGQDVALRCDPISGHVSLYWYRQALGQGPEFLTYFNYEAQQDKSGLPNDRFSAERPEGSISTLTIQRTEQRDSAMYRCASSLGSQGSSGNTIYFGEGSWLTVV.

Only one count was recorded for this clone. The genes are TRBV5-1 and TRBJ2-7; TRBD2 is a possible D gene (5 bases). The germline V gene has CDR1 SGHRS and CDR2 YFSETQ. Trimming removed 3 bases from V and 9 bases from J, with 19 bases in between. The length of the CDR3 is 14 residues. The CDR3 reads CASSSSSGDSGQYF. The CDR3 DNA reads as TGCGCCAGCAGCTCAAGCAGCGGCGACTCAGGGCAGTACTTC.

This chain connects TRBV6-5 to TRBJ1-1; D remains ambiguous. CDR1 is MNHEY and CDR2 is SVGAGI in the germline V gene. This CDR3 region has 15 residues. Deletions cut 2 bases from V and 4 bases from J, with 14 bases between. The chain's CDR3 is CASSYLTSVGTEAFF. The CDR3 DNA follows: TGTGCCAGCAGTTACCTTACGTCGGTCGGCACTGAAGCTTTCTTT.